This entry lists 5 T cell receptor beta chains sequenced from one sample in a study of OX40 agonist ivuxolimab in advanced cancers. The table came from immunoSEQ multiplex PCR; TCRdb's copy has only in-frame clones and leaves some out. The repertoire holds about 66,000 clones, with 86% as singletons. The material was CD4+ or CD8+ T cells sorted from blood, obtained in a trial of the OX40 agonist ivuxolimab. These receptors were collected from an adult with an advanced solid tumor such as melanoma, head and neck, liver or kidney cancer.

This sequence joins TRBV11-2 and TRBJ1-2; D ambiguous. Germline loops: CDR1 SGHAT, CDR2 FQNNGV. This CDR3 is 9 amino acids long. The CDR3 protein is CVVAPGYTF. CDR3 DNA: TGTGTCGTAGCCCCCGGCTACACCTTC.

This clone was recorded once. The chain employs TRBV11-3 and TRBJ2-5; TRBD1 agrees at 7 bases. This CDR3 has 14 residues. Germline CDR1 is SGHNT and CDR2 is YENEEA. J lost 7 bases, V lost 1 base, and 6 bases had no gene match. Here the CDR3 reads CASSLVRGPGTQYF. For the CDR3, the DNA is TGTGCCAGCAGCTTAGTAAGGGGGCCGGGGACCCAGTACTTC.

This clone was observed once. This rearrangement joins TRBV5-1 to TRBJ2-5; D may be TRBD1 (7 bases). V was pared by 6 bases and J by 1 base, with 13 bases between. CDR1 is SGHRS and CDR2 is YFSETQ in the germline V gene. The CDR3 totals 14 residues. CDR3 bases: TGCGCCAGCATTTCAGGGGGAGGCCAAGAGACCCAGTACTTC. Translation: CASISGGGQETQYF.

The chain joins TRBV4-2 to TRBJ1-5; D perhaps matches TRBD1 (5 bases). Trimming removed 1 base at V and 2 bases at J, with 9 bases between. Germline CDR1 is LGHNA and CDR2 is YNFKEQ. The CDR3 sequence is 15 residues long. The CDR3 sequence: CASSQVGGGNQPQHF. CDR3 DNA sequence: TGTGCCAGCAGCCAAGTTGGGGGTGGCAATCAGCCCCAGCATTTT.

In nucleotides, the CDR3 is TGTGCCAGCACCCCTCGGGGGGGAGGACAGCCCCAGCATTTT. Amino acid sequence: CASTPRGGGQPQHF. The V gene is TRBV27, the J gene TRBJ1-5; a weak D match, TRBD1 (5 bases). The germline gives CDR1 MNHEY, CDR2 SMNVEV (reference sequence). This CDR3 has 14 amino acids. V dropped 7 bases and J dropped 7 bases, with 17 bases sitting between them.